The next 13 T cell receptor beta chains were all read from a single sample in a study of monozygotic twins with inflammatory bowel disease. For each CDR3 protein, TCRdb gives one entry from its re-call of the 5' RACE reads, without DNA. This sample lists nearly 450,000 distinct CDR3 sequences; its ten largest clones have about 2.3%. The sequencing input was blood. The receptors come from a human donor with ulcerative colitis or Crohn's disease, or a healthy co-twin of an affected twin (not recorded which).

The gene calls are TRBV12-3 or TRBV12-4 and TRBJ2-1. CDR3 size: 13 residues. This CDR3 is CASSFFPDNEQFF.

The chain combines TRBV5-4 with TRBJ1-2; lacking DNA, the TRBD1 call made by TCRdb goes unchecked. This CDR3 region has 13 residues. Germline CDR1 reads SGHNT; CDR2 reads YYREEE (reference sequence). The CDR3: CASSEQGIDGYTF.

The V and J genes are TRBV7-3 and TRBJ1-1; the TCRdb call, TRBD1, lacks DNA for checking. The CDR3 loop spans 16 amino acids. From germline, CDR1 is SGHTA and CDR2 FQGTGA. This chain's CDR3 is CASSLRGGTGDSEAFF.

V gene TRBV27 combines with J gene TRBJ2-7; without DNA, the TCRdb call of TRBD2 cannot be checked. CDR3 length: 15 residues. Germline V lookup: CDR1 MNHEY, CDR2 SMNVEV (reference sequence). The CDR3 loop reads CASSLAGTRGSEQYF.

The CDR3 here is CASSQDRSRDTEAFF. The J gene is TRBJ1-1, the V gene TRBV3-1. The CDR3 contains 15 residues. Germline loops: CDR1 LGHDT, CDR2 YNNKEL (reference sequence).

The chain has TRBV5-1 and TRBJ1-2; the TCRdb D gene call, TRBD1, has no DNA to confirm it. Germline V lookup: CDR1 SGHRS, CDR2 YFSETQ. The CDR3 covers 12 residues. The CDR3 protein is CASSRDSSGYTF.

The genes are TRBV20-1 and TRBJ2-2. Germline CDR1 is DFQATT and CDR2 is SNEGSKA (reference sequence). This CDR3 has 11 amino acids. The CDR3: CSASTAGELFF.

V gene TRBV12-3 or TRBV12-4 combines with J gene TRBJ2-3; TCRdb's D call of TRBD1 is untestable without DNA. CDR3 length: 17 residues. CDR3 loop: CASSHQGQWLGTDTQYF.

The V and J genes are TRBV7-3 and TRBJ2-3; TCRdb's D call of TRBD2 is untestable without DNA. CDR1 is SGHTA and CDR2 is FQGTGA in the germline V gene. The CDR3 covers 15 residues. The CDR3: CASSPTAGGADTQYF. Full variable domain (missing parts from reference TRBV7-3 and TRBJ2-3): GAGVSQTPSNKVTEKGKYVELRCDPISGHTALYWYRQSLGQGPEFLIYFQGTGAADDSGLPNDRFFAVRPEGSVSTLKIQRTERGDSAVYLCASSPTAGGADTQYFGPGTRLTVL.

This rearrangement joins TRBV5-6 to TRBJ2-3; absent DNA, TCRdb's TRBD1 call cannot be checked. CDR3 length: 16 residues. Germline loops: CDR1 SGHDT, CDR2 YYEEEE. The CDR3 is CASSPDRGSYTDTQYF.

V and J are TRBV11-2 and TRBJ1-4; no DNA is available, so the TRBD1 call from TCRdb remains unchecked. This CDR3 is built from 13 residues. Germline V gene sequence: CDR1 SGHAT, CDR2 FQNNGV. CDR3 region: CASSTTGTEKLFF.

CDR3 loop: CASSPRPRLAGKNEQFF. The genes are TRBV7-2 and TRBJ2-1; the TCRdb D gene call, TRBD2, has no DNA to confirm it. In germline, CDR1 is SGHTA, CDR2 FQGNSA. This CDR3 region has 17 residues.

The rearrangement joins TRBV30 to TRBJ1-1. Germline assignment: CDR1 GTSNPN and CDR2 SVGIG (reference sequence). The CDR3 runs to 11 residues. CDR3 amino acids: CAWSDGTEAFF.